A single sample gave rise to the 18 T cell receptor beta chains below, sequenced in a study of identical twins. TCRdb recomputed calls from the 5' RACE reads with MiXCR, one row per CDR3 protein. The data show roughly 770,000 distinct CDR3 sequences, approximately 18% seen once. The data were also submitted as part of a second study, on T cells expressing NK-cell markers.

The sequenced sample consisted of PBMCs. The receptors derive from a woman aged 18 to 35 in good health.

This clonotype has more than one count but fewer than ten. J is TRBJ1-1 and V is TRBV7-9; D unresolved. In germline, CDR1 is SEHNR, CDR2 FQNEAQ (reference sequence). The V gene lost 3 bases and the J gene lost 4 bases, with 9 bases spanning the gap. This CDR3 has 13 amino acids. In nucleotides, the CDR3 is TGTGCCAGCAGCTTCTCCAGTCCCACTGAAGCTTTCTTT. Encoded protein: CASSFSSPTEAFF.

The CDR3 DNA is TGTGCCAGCAAGGAGGAAAGCTCCTATAATTCACCCCTCCACTTT. This encodes CASKEESSYNSPLHF. The gene calls are TRBV6-1 and TRBJ1-6; D unclear. Germline CDR1 and CDR2: MNHNS and SASEGT. This CDR3 is built from 15 residues. The V end lost 7 bases, the J end lost 0 bases, and 10 bases lay between the germline ends.

The V gene is TRBV6-1, the J gene TRBJ2-7; perhaps TRBD1 as D (7 bases). The germline gives CDR1 MNHNS, CDR2 SASEGT. V was trimmed by 6 bases and J by 6 bases, leaving 15 bases between them. This CDR3 contains 13 residues. The CDR3 DNA is TGTGCCAGCAGCAGGGGGGCACCGTCCGAGCAGTACTTC. Translated: CASSRGAPSEQYF.

This clonotype was detected ten times or more. The gene calls are TRBV14 and TRBJ1-2; tentatively, D is TRBD1 (6 bases). Per germline, CDR1 SGHDN and CDR2 FVKESK. The CDR3 has 13 amino acids. V dropped 5 bases and J dropped 5 bases, with 12 bases sitting between them. CDR3 in DNA: TGTGCCAGCAGCACCGGGACAAATTATGGCTACACCTTC. Translation gives CASSTGTNYGYTF.

In its sample, this clonotype was seen many times. CDR3 sequence: CASSLGPIYYEQYF. The CDR3 DNA reads as TGTGCCAGCAGTCTTGGCCCTATTTACTACGAGCAGTACTTC. The rearrangement links TRBV6-1 to TRBJ2-7, with D uncertain. V was trimmed by 5 bases and J by 3 bases, leaving 14 bases between them. Germline CDR1 MNHNS, CDR2 SASEGT. This CDR3 region has 14 residues.

The chain combines TRBV12-3 or TRBV12-4 with TRBJ2-5, with D perhaps assigned TRBD1 or TRBD2 (5 bases each). The CDR3 contains 14 residues. The V and J ends lost 6 bases and 1 base respectively, with 12 bases between them. The CDR3 DNA follows: TGTGCCAGCAGGCACCCCGGGACCCAAGAGACCCAGTACTTC. It yields the protein CASRHPGTQETQYF.

The rearrangement links TRBV7-9 to TRBJ2-1; 10 bases fit TRBD2. V shed 5 bases, J shed 9 bases, and the junction held 13 bases outside the gene matches. Germline CDR1 reads SEHNR; CDR2 reads FQNEAQ (reference sequence). This CDR3 region has 16 residues. Written as DNA, the CDR3 is TGTGCCAGCAGCCGAGAGGGGCTAGCGGGAGTAGTTGAGCAGTTCTTC. Residues: CASSREGLAGVVEQFF.

This sequence joins TRBV18 and TRBJ2-7; D could derive from TRBD1 or TRBD2 (5 bases each). V lost 2 bases and J lost 2, with 10 bases in between. Per the germline V gene, CDR1 is KGHSH and CDR2 is LQKENI. The CDR3 sequence is 14 residues long. CDR3 in amino acids: CASSPIGAPYEQYF. The CDR3 nucleotides are TGTGCCAGCTCACCAATCGGGGCCCCCTACGAGCAGTACTTC.

The chain couples TRBV6-2 or TRBV6-3 to TRBJ2-7; D gene uncertain. Germline assignment: CDR1 MNHEY and CDR2 SVGEGT. The V and J ends lost 4 bases and 4 bases respectively, with 8 bases between them. The length of the CDR3 is 12 residues. CDR3 protein: CASSSRLYEQYF. In nucleotides, the CDR3 is TGTGCCAGCAGTTCCCGCCTTTACGAGCAGTACTTC.

The V and J genes are TRBV6-1 and TRBJ2-1; a weak D match, TRBD2 (7 bases). V lost 9 bases and J 3 bases, leaving 15 bases between the germline ends. The CDR3 extends over 14 amino acids. CDR1 is MNHNS, CDR2 SASEGT, per germline. The CDR3 nucleotides read TGTGCCAGTCGTGGGGGGGGCCGCTACAATGAGCAGTTCTTC. Translation: CASRGGGRYNEQFF.

This clonotype was counted only a few times. The chain combines TRBV20-1 with TRBJ1-2; possible D gene TRBD1, 5 bases. This CDR3 region has 14 residues. The germline gives CDR1 DFQATT, CDR2 SNEGSKA (reference sequence). V was shortened by 3 bases and J by 2 bases, with 13 bases between the two germline ends. As DNA, the CDR3 is TGCAGTGCTAGGGGCGGGGCAGGGAACTATGGCTACACCTTC. This sequence encodes CSARGGAGNYGYTF.

This clonotype was seen a handful of times. The rearrangement links TRBV10-2 to TRBJ2-5; 13 bases align to TRBD2. Trimming cost V 6 bases and J 2 bases; bases outside gene matches: 6. The CDR3 runs 16 residues. Germline V gives CDR1 WSHSY, CDR2 SAAADI. Here the CDR3 DNA reads TGCGCCAGCAGGTCCGGGACTAGCGGGAATCAAGAGACCCAGTACTTC. Translation: CASRSGTSGNQETQYF.

The gene calls are TRBV6-1 and TRBJ2-2; 8 positions agree with TRBD2. V lost 4 bases, J lost 4 bases, and 5 bases stayed unmatched. The CDR3 spans 15 residues. From germline, CDR1 is MNHNS and CDR2 SASEGT. The CDR3 loop is CASSGGTSTTGELFF. The CDR3 DNA follows: TGTGCCAGCAGTGGGGGGACTAGTACCACCGGGGAGCTGTTTTTT.

V usage is TRBV10-3 and J usage is TRBJ1-1; 7 nucleotides match TRBD1. J lost 4 bases, V lost 6 bases, and 8 bases had no gene match. The CDR3 is 14 residues long. CDR1 and CDR2 from the germline V gene are ENHRY and SYGVKD. The CDR3: CAIRETGTGTEAFF. CDR3 sequence (DNA): TGTGCCATCAGGGAGACAGGGACGGGCACTGAAGCTTTCTTT.

This chain uses TRBV3-1 with TRBJ2-6; no clear D. CDR3 length: 18 amino acids. The ends were cut back, 1 base at V and 0 bases at J, with 13 bases in the middle. The germline V gene encodes CDR1 LGHDT and CDR2 YNNKEL (reference sequence). The CDR3 loop reads CASSQAVGSDSGANVLTF. As DNA, the CDR3 is TGTGCCAGCAGCCAAGCGGTGGGCTCCGACTCTGGGGCCAACGTCCTGACTTTC.

The table lists this clonotype with a few counts. The rearrangement links TRBV20-1 to TRBJ2-1; the match to TRBD2 covers 15 bases. The V and J ends lost 5 bases and 15 bases, in that order; junction bases with no gene match: 2. The CDR3 is 11 amino acids. Germline CDR1 is DFQATT and CDR2 is SNEGSKA (reference sequence). CDR3 protein: CSAGLAGGTFF. The CDR3 DNA sequence: TGCAGTGCTGGACTAGCGGGAGGGACGTTCTTC.

The chain uses TRBV7-9 and TRBJ2-7; a weak D match, TRBD1 (6 bases). CDR3 length equals 15 residues. The germline V and J ends were trimmed by 5 bases and 2 bases, with 16 bases remaining between them. The germline CDR1 and CDR2 sequences are SEHNR and FQNEAQ (reference sequence). The CDR3 DNA sequence: TGTGCCAGCAGCGGTCAGGGGCCATTAACCTACGAGCAGTACTTC. As protein: CASSGQGPLTYEQYF.

This clonotype was observed a handful of times. The rearrangement joins TRBV29-1 to TRBJ2-3, with 9 bases matching TRBD2. CDR3 length: 15 amino acids. In germline, CDR1 is SQVTM, CDR2 ANQGSEA. The V and J ends lost 5 bases and 2 bases, in that order; junction bases with no gene match: 8. The CDR3 loop reads CSVSILAGFTDTQYF. Here the CDR3 DNA reads TGCAGCGTTTCGATCCTAGCGGGGTTCACAGATACGCAGTATTTT.